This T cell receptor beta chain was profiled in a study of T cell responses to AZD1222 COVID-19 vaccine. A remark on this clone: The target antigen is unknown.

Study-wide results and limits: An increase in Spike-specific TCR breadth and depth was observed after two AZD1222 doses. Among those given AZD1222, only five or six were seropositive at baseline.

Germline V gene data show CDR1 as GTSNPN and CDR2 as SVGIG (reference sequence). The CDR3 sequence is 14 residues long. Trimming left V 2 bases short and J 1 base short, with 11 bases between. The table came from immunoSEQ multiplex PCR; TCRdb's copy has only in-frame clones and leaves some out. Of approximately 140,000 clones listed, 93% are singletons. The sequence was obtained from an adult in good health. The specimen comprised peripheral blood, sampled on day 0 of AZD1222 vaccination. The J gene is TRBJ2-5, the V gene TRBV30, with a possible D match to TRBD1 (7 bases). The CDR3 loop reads CAWSTQGGQETQYF. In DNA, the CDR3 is TGTGCCTGGAGTACGCAGGGGGGCCAAGAGACCCAGTACTTC.